This T cell receptor beta chain was found in a study of cytomegalovirus exposure and HLA in healthy donors. Study-level results: An analysis done earlier found most TCR beta V segments productive about 90% or about 30% of the time. In a later analysis, specific HLA alleles were associated with approximately 16,000 TCR beta sequences at a 0.05 false discovery rate.

CDR1 MDHEN and CDR2 SYDVKM come from the germline V gene. Trimming cost V 8 bases and J 2 bases; bases outside gene matches: 6. This CDR3 spans 13 amino acids. Points on this clone: What it binds is not known.

Primers for the PCR totalled 60 Vbeta and 13 Jbeta. Clones were read by immunoSEQ multiplex PCR, and TCRdb kept only the in-frame ones, dropping some. Its clone listing holds around 210,000 clones. Sequenced sample: PBMCs. The TCR comes from a woman in her 30s in good health and CMV-seropositive. J is TRBJ2-7 and V is TRBV28, with 7 positions matching TRBD1. The CDR3 region has the DNA TGTGCCAGCGGGACAGCCCCCCCCTACGAGCAGTACTTC. Protein product: CASGTAPPYEQYF.